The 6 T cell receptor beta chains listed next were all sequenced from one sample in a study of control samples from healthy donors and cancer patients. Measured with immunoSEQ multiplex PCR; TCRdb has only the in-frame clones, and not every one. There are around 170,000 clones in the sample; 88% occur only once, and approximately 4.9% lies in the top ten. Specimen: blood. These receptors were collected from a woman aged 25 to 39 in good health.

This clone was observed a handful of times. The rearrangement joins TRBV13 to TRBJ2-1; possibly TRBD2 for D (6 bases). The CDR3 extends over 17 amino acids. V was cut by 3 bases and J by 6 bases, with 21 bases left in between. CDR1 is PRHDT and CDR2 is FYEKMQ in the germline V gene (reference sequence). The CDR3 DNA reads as TGTGCCAGCAGCTTTGCCTTTACCCGGGACTCCACCAATGAGCAGTTCTTC. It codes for CASSFAFTRDSTNEQFF.

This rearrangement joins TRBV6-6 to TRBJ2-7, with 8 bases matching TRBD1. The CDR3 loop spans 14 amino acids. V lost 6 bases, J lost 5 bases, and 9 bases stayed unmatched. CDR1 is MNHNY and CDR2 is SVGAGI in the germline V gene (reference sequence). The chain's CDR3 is CASSRGQAGNEQYF. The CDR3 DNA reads TGTGCCAGCAGCCGGGGACAGGCGGGAAACGAGCAGTACTTC.

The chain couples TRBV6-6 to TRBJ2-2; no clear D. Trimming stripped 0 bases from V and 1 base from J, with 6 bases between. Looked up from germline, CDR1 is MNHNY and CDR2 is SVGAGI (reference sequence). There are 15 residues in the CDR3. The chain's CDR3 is CASSYSGRNTGELFF. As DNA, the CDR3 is TGTGCCAGCAGTTACTCGGGAAGGAACACCGGGGAGCTGTTTTTT.

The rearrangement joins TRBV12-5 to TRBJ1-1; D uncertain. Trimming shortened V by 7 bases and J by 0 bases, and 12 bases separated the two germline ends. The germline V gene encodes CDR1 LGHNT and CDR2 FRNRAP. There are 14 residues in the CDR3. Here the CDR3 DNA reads TGTGCTAGTGCCCTCGACGGGATGAACACTGAAGCTTTCTTT. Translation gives CASALDGMNTEAFF.

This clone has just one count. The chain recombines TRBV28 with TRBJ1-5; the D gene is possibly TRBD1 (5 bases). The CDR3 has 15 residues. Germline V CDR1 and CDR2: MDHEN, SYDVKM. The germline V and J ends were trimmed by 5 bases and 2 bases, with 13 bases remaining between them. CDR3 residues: CASSLVGRGNQPQHF. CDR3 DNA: TGTGCCAGCAGTCTGGTGGGCAGGGGCAATCAGCCCCAGCATTTT.

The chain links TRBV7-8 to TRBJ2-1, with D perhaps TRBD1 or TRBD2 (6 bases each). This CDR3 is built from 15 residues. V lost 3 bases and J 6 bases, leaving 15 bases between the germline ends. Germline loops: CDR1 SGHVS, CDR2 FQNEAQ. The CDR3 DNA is TGTGCCAGCAGCTTTTGGACTAAGGGGGTCAATGAGCAGTTCTTC. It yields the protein CASSFWTKGVNEQFF.